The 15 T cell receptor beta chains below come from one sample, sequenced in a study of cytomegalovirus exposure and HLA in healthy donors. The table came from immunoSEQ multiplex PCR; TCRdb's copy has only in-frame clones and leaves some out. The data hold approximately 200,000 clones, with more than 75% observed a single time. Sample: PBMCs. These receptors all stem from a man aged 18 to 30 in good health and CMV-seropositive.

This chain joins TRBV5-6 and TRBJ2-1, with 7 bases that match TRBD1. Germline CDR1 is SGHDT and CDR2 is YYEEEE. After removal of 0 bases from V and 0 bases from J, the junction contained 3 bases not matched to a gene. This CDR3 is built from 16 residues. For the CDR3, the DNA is TGTGCCAGCAGCTTGGTAGGGGGCCACTCCTACAATGAGCAGTTCTTC. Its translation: CASSLVGGHSYNEQFF.

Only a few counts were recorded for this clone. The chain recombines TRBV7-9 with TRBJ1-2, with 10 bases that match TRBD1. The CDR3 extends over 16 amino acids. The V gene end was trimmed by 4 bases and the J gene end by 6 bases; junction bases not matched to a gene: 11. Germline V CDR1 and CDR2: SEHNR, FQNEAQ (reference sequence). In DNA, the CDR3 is TGTGCCAGCAGCTCCGCCCAGAGACAGGGGGCACATGGCTACACCTTC. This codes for CASSSAQRQGAHGYTF.

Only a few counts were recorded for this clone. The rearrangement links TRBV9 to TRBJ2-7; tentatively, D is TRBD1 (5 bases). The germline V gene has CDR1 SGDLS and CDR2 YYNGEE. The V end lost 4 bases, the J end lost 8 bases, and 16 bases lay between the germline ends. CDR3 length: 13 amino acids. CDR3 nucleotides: TGTGCCAGCAGCCCAACGGACACCCCGAAGCAGTACTTC. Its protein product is CASSPTDTPKQYF.

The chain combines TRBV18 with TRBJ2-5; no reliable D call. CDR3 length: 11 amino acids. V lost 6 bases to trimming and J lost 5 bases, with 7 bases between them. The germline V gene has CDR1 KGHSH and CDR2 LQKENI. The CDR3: CASSTGETQYF. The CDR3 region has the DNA TGTGCCAGCTCTACCGGGGAGACCCAGTACTTC. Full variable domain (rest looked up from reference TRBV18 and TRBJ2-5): NAGVMQNPRHLVRRRGQEARLRCSPMKGHSHVYWYRQLPEEGLKFMVYLQKENIIDESGMPKERFSAEFPKEGPSILRIQQVVRGDSAAYFCASSTGETQYFGPGTRLLVL.

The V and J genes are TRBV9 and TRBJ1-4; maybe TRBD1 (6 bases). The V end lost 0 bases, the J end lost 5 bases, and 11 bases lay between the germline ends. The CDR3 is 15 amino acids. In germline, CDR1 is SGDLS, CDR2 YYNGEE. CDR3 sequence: CASSVAGQKNEKLFF. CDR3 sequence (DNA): TGTGCCAGCAGCGTAGCCGGACAGAAAAATGAAAAACTGTTTTTT. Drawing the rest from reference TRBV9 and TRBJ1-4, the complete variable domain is DSGVTQTPKHLITATGQRVTLRCSPRSGDLSVYWYQQSLDQGLQFLIQYYNGEERAKGNILERFSAQQFPDLHSELNLSSLELGDSALYFCASSVAGQKNEKLFFGSGTQLSVL.

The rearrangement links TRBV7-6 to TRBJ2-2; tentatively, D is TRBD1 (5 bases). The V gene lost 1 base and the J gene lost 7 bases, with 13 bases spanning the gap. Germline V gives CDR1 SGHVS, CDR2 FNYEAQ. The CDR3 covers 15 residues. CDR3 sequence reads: CASSLGQSHGGELFF. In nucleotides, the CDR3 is TGTGCCAGCAGCTTAGGACAGTCACACGGCGGGGAGCTGTTTTTT.

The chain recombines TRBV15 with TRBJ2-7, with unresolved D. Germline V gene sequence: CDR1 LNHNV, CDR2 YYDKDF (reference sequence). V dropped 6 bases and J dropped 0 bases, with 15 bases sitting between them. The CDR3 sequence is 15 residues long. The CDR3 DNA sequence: TGTGCCACCAGGGTCGGAGATAGGAGCTCCTACGAGCAGTACTTC. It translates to CATRVGDRSSYEQYF.

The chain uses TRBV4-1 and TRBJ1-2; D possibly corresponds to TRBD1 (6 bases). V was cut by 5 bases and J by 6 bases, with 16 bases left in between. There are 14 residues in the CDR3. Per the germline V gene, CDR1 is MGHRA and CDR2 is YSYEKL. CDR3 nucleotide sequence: TGCGCCAGCAGCTCACCCGTGGGGGCGGATGGCTACACCTTC. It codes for CASSSPVGADGYTF.

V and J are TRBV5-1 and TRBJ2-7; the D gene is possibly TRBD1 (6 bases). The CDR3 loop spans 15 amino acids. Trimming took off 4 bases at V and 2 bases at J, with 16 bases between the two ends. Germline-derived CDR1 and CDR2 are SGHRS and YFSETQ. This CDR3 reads CASSPDGQRTYEQYF. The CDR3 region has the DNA TGCGCCAGCAGCCCGGACGGACAGCGAACCTACGAGCAGTACTTC. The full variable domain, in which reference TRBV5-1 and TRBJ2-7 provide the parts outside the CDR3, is KAGVTQTPRYLIKTRGQQVTLSCSPISGHRSVSWYQQTPGQGLQFLFEYFSETQRNKGNFPGRFSGRQFSNSRSEMNVSTLELGDSALYLCASSPDGQRTYEQYFGPGTRLTVT.

CDR3 region: CASSHTSGAYNEQFF. The CDR3 DNA reads TGCGCCAGCAGCCATACTAGCGGAGCCTACAATGAGCAGTTCTTC. The gene calls are TRBV4-3 and TRBJ2-1; 8 bases fit TRBD2. The CDR3 consists of 15 residues. With V trimmed by 3 bases and J by 2 bases, 3 bases remained unmatched. Germline values: CDR1 LGHNA, CDR2 YSLEER.

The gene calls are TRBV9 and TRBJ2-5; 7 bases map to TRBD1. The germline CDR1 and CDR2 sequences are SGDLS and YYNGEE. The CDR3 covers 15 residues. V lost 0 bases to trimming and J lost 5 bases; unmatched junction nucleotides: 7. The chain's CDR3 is CASSVETTGTETQYF. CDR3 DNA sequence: TGTGCCAGCAGCGTAGAGACGACAGGGACGGAGACCCAGTACTTC.

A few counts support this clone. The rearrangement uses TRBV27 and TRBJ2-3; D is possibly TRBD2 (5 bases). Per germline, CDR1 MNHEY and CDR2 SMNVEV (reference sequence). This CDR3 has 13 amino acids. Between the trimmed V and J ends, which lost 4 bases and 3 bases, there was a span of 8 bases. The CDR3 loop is CASSWTVTDTQYF. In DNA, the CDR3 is TGTGCCAGCAGTTGGACTGTTACAGATACGCAGTATTTT.

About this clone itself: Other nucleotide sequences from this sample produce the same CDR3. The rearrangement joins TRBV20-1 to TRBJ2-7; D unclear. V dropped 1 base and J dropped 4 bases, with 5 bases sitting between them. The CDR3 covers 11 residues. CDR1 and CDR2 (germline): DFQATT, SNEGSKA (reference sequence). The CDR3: CSARAGYEQYF. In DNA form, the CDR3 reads TGCAGTGCTAGAGCCGGGTACGAGCAGTACTTC.

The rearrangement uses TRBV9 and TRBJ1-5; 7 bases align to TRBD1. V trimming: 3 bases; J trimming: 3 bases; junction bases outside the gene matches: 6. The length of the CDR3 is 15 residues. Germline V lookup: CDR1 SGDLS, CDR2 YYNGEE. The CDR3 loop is CASSATGSLNQPQHF. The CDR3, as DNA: TGTGCCAGCAGCGCGACAGGGAGTCTCAATCAGCCCCAGCATTTT.

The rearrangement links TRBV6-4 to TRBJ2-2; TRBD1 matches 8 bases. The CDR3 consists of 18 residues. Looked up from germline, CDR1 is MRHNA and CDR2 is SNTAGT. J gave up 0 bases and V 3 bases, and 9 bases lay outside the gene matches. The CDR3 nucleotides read TGTGCCAGCAGTGAGCGACTCCCGGGACAGGCGAACACCGGGGAGCTGTTTTTT. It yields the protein CASSERLPGQANTGELFF.